These 8 T cell receptor beta chains share one sample of origin, sequenced in a study of blood T cell repertoires in COVID-19. The data were produced by immunoSEQ multiplex PCR, yet TCRdb's version contains in-frame clones alone and is incomplete. The sample lists approximately 250,000 clones, 84% occurring once. Material for sequencing was peripheral blood. Source of these receptors: a human donor in a cohort sampled during active COVID-19.

The chain is built from TRBV27 and TRBJ2-7, with 8 bases identical to TRBD1. The CDR3 extends over 16 amino acids. Per germline, CDR1 MNHEY and CDR2 SMNVEV (reference sequence). The V segment lost 2 bases and the J segment 5 bases; nucleotides outside the gene matches: 11. The CDR3 DNA follows: TGTGCCAGCAGTTTAGCCCGGACAGGGTCGGTCGACGAGCAGTACTTC. Translation: CASSLARTGSVDEQYF.

The CDR3 coding sequence is TGTGCCAGCACCGAGAATAGCAATCAGCCCCAGCATTTT. Residues: CASTENSNQPQHF. The chain recombines TRBV2 with TRBJ1-5; no clear D gene. Germline V gives CDR1 SNHLY, CDR2 FYNNEI. The CDR3 is 13 amino acids. V was pared by 7 bases and J by 0 bases, with 7 bases between.

The chain combines TRBV6-2 or TRBV6-3 with TRBJ2-7; 8 nucleotides line up with TRBD2. The CDR3 spans 14 residues. V gave up 5 bases and J gave up 2 bases; unmatched junction bases: 5. The germline V gene has CDR1 MNHEY and CDR2 SVGEGT. In DNA, the CDR3 is TGTGCCAGCAGTCTCCCGGGACTAGCCTACGAGCAGTACTTC. Translation: CASSLPGLAYEQYF.

J is TRBJ1-2 and V is TRBV5-6; possible D gene TRBD1, 6 bases. This CDR3 comprises 13 residues. Germline CDR1 and CDR2: SGHDT and YYEEEE. V lost 0 bases to trimming and J lost 10 bases, with 13 bases between them. Written as DNA, the CDR3 is TGTGCCAGCAGCTTGGCGTCAGGGGCTCTCTACACCTTC. It codes for CASSLASGALYTF. The full variable domain, in which reference TRBV5-6 and TRBJ1-2 provide the parts outside the CDR3, is DAGVTQSPTHLIKTRGQQVTLRCSPKSGHDTVSWYQQALGQGPQFIFQYYEEEERQRGNFPDRFSGHQFPNYSSELNVNALLLGDSALYLCASSLASGALYTFGSGTRLTVV.

The CDR3 here is CASSEVGATEAFF. The DNA of the CDR3 is TGTGCCAGCAGTGAAGTGGGGGCCACTGAAGCTTTCTTT. The chain employs TRBV6-1 and TRBJ1-1; D might be TRBD1 (6 bases). Germline-derived CDR1 and CDR2 are MNHNS and SASEGT. The germline V and J ends were trimmed by 1 base and 4 bases, with 7 bases remaining between them. The CDR3 spans 13 residues.

The chain employs TRBV11-2 and TRBJ1-2; TRBD1 is a possible D gene (6 bases). Germline lookup yields CDR1 SGHAT and CDR2 FQNNGV. This CDR3 comprises 12 residues. The V end was cut by 10 bases, the J end by 4 bases, with 13 bases between. The CDR3 sequence is CAIRVQGYGYTF. For the CDR3, the DNA is TGTGCCATCCGGGTACAGGGCTATGGCTACACCTTC.

As concerns this clone: The sample carries other DNA sequences with the same CDR3. The chain employs TRBV19 and TRBJ2-3; a weak D match, TRBD1 (5 bases). The CDR3 length is 13 residues. Trimming stripped 6 bases from V and 0 bases from J, with 7 bases between. Looked up from germline, CDR1 is LNHDA and CDR2 is SQIVND (reference sequence). CDR3 nucleotide sequence: TGTGCCAGTAGCTCAGGGAGCACAGATACGCAGTATTTT. Its protein is CASSSGSTDTQYF.

This clone was counted a few times. The rearrangement joins TRBV6-5 to TRBJ2-7, with D possibly matching TRBD2 (5 bases). The CDR3 runs 13 residues. Deletions cut 6 bases from V and 1 base from J, with 10 bases between. In germline, CDR1 is MNHEY, CDR2 SVGAGI. CDR3 in DNA: TGTGCCAGCAGGCAGAGGGAGTCCTACGAGCAGTACTTC. As protein: CASRQRESYEQYF.